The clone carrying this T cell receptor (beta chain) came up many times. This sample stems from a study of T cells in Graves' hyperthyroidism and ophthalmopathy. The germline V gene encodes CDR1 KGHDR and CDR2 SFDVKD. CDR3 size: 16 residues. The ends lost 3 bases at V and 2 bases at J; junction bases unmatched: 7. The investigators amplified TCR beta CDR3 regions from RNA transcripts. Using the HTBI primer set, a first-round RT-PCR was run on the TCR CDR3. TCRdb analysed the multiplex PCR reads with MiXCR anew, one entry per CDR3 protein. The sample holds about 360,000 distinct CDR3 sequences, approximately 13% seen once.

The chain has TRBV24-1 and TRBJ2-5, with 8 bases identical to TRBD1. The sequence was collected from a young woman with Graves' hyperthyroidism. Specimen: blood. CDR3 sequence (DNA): TGTGCCACCAGTGATACGGACAGGGTAGGACAAGAGACCCAGTACTTC. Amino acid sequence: CATSDTDRVGQETQYF.